This T cell receptor beta chain originates from a study of T cell responses to AZD1222 COVID-19 vaccine. Study outcomes and limitations: Spike-wide coverage was observed for vaccine-associated CD4 TCRs, with dominant responses at 160-218 and 743-854.

Notes on this clone: Its antigen is still unknown.

The assay was immunoSEQ multiplex PCR, and TCRdb's table has in-frame clones only and misses some. The repertoire consists of approximately 80,000 clones, with just over 90% occurring once and the leading ten covering around 3.2%. This TCR was recovered from an adult who received the AZD1222 COVID-19 vaccine. The specimen was peripheral blood, collected 28 days after the second AZD1222 dose.

CDR3: CASSRDRANQPQHF. The CDR3 coding sequence is TGTGCCAGCAGTCGGGACAGGGCCAATCAGCCCCAGCATTTT. The rearrangement joins TRBV27 to TRBJ1-5; 9 nucleotides line up with TRBD1. Per germline, CDR1 MNHEY and CDR2 SMNVEV (reference sequence). With V trimmed by 5 bases and J by 3 bases, 2 bases remained unmatched. This CDR3 spans 14 amino acids.